This T cell receptor (beta chain) was profiled in a study of blood T cell repertoires in COVID-19. Study background: COVID-19 samples collected from the United States, Italy and Spain covered acute and convalescent phases.

TCRdb keeps only in-frame clones here, not all; method: immunoSEQ multiplex PCR. The table records 250,000 or so clones, around nine tenths of them present only once. The CDR3 runs 17 residues. Trimming removed 1 base from V and 1 base from J, with 14 bases in between. Germline CDR1 reads MGHRA; CDR2 reads YSYEKL. The specimen sequenced was peripheral blood. This TCR derives from a man aged 25 to 40 with COVID-19, enrolled during active disease. The rearrangement joins TRBV4-1 to TRBJ1-5; D might be TRBD1 (6 bases). CDR3 nucleotides: TGCGCCAGCAGCCAAGCAGGTTTAGGGGGAAGCAATCAGCCCCAGCATTTT. Translated, it gives CASSQAGLGGSNQPQHF.